Detailed here is one T cell receptor (beta chain). This clonotype was picked up a small number of times. Its antigen target is currently unknown. Qualities for individual bases were not recorded, and no much larger clone is one base off. Systemically healthy Caucasian individuals from Russia, some 38 in total and aged about 6 to 95 years, were included as donors. Roughly 10 milliliters of peripheral blood were collected from each donor into EDTA-treated Vacutainer tubes. Ficoll-Paque density-gradient centrifugation was used to isolate PBMCs, with at least 6.5 million per sample. Trizol reagent was used to extract total RNA from PBMCs, with at least 6 micrograms per sample. For every donor, flow cytometry on a PBMC aliquot measured the percentage of naive CD45RAhigh/CD27high T cells. The CDR3 sequence holds 13 residues, the cysteine and phenylalanine included. Only the CDR3 DNA is retained, 39 bases long and in frame from the first base. CDR1 and CDR2 are read off the germline V gene as SGHTA and FQGNSA. V sheds 6 bases and J sheds 4 bases, leaving 10 bases between their ends.

Libraries were built with 5' RACE. The sequencing machine was an Illumina HiSeq 2500. A second PCR of roughly 7 to 12 cycles was performed with a sample-barcoded 5' primer and a J-beta primer mix. A template-switch 5' adaptor carrying 12 random nucleotides introduced a unique molecular identifier onto each TCR beta cDNA molecule. Each sample yielded at least 2.5 million CDR3-containing paired-end reads. The Mint cDNA synthesis kit, primed by a TRBC-specific oligonucleotide, was used to synthesize first-strand cDNA from all RNA. Following uracil-DNA glycosylase treatment, all cDNA underwent a first 18-cycle PCR with the universal primers M1SS and BC2_uni_R. On the authors' methods: Each sample was normalized by randomly selecting 1 million high-quality reads, each carrying a distinct molecular identifier. Instead of being binned into consensus sequences, reads with shared molecular identifiers were discarded. MiTCR, set to a Q25 quality threshold and the strictest error-elimination algorithm, was used for CDR3 identification, clonotype clustering and error correction. A nonparametric unseen species model using Euler transformation provided a lower-bound estimate of total TCR beta diversity. Starting from the raw public reads, TCRdb applied fastp trimming at Q25, assembled clones with MiXCR and retained in-frame beta chains. Under each unique CDR3 protein, matching rows form one entry showing the most common genes and DNA. The V and J calls, along with clone size, are taken from TCRdb and not from the paper's own processing. The sample data list over 1,500,000 distinct CDR3 sequences, and around 50% of these were observed just once. The ten largest clones add up to around 2.1% of the sample.

The record originates from a study of blood T cells in healthy people across ages (dated by TCRdb to the mid-2010s). At the level of the whole study: In model experiments, template switching captured roughly one uniquely barcoded TCR beta cDNA molecule for every two T cells. Using deep sequencing normalized with unique cDNA molecular identifiers, the study measured how TCR beta repertoire diversity changes with age. The donors were split into four age groups: young (average 16 years), middle-aged (39), aged (about 56) and long-lived (roughly 80). To avoid experimental bias, donors of different ages were spread randomly across the sequencing lanes. Two additional independent replicas of 1 million unique cDNA reads from the same blood draw were analyzed for two donors (one aged 18 to 30 and one aged 80 or older). Overall study results and their limits: Observed TCR beta diversity correlated strongly with the percentage of naive T cells measured by flow cytometry. Because profiling used bulk unsorted PBMCs, naive and antigen-experienced compartments could not be compared conclusively. Observed TCR beta diversity per million T cells fell roughly linearly with age, and a significant reduction was already apparent by age around 39. Estimates of total diversity based on one million sequenced T cells were regarded as lower bounds and as underestimates. Donor CMV infection status was unknown, potentially confounding age-related changes in expanded clonotypes. Compared with the aged group, more naive CD4+ T cells, fewer expanded clones and increased TCR diversity were shown by the long-lived group, suggesting age selection.

This clonotype was sampled from a woman aged 40 to 50 in good health. The receptor chain draws on TRBV7-2 and TRBJ2-1; perhaps TRBD2 is the D gene, with 5 bases matching. Sequencing input: blood. The nucleotide sequence is given as TGTGCCAGCAGAACAACTAGGTACAATGAGCAGTTCTTC. Its protein is CASRTTRYNEQFF.